These 5 T cell receptor beta chains originate from one sample sequenced in a study of OX40 agonist ivuxolimab in advanced cancers. Using immunoSEQ multiplex PCR, the repertoire was profiled, and TCRdb retains in-frame clones only, with some absent. The sample records around 84,000 clones, 90% to 95% being singletons. The starting material was CD4+ or CD8+ T cells sorted from blood, obtained in a trial of the OX40 agonist ivuxolimab. Receptors originate from an adult with an advanced solid tumor such as melanoma, head and neck, liver or kidney cancer.

This clone was seen once. This chain uses TRBV28 with TRBJ1-2; 8 nucleotides align to TRBD1. This CDR3 is built from 15 residues. After removal of 2 bases from V and 4 bases from J, the junction contained 6 bases not matched to a gene. Germline V gene data show CDR1 as MDHEN and CDR2 as SYDVKM. The CDR3 nucleotides read TGTGCCAGCAGTTTAGGACCGGACAGGGTCTATGGCTACACCTTC. This translates into CASSLGPDRVYGYTF.

The genes are TRBV13 and TRBJ2-1; D unclear. The CDR3 is made up of 13 amino acids. V lost 6 bases and J lost 9, with 15 bases in between. Germline CDR1 is PRHDT and CDR2 is FYEKMQ (reference sequence). CDR3 bases: TGTGCCAGCAGACGGCCGGCGGCCGGTGAGCAGTTCTTC. The encoded protein is CASRRPAAGEQFF.

J is TRBJ2-2 and V is TRBV9; tentatively, D is TRBD2 (6 bases). Trimming left V 1 base short and J 3 bases short, with 13 bases between. Germline V gene sequence: CDR1 SGDLS, CDR2 YYNGEE. The CDR3 spans 16 residues. The chain's CDR3 is CASSVNRDLDTGELFF. Written as DNA, the CDR3 is TGTGCCAGCAGCGTAAATCGGGACTTAGACACCGGGGAGCTGTTTTTT. The full variable domain, with the rest looked up from reference TRBV9 and TRBJ2-2, is DSGVTQTPKHLITATGQRVTLRCSPRSGDLSVYWYQQSLDQGLQFLIQYYNGEERAKGNILERFSAQQFPDLHSELNLSSLELGDSALYFCASSVNRDLDTGELFFGEGSRLTVL.

The chain employs TRBV9 and TRBJ2-2, with 9 bases aligning to TRBD2. Losses at the gene ends were 3 bases for V and 6 bases for J; bases not matched to a gene: 6. Germline V gene lookup returns CDR1 SGDLS and CDR2 YYNGEE. The length of the CDR3 is 15 residues. CDR3 loop: CASSASSGIAGELFF. For the CDR3, the DNA is TGTGCCAGCAGCGCATCTAGCGGGATAGCCGGGGAGCTGTTTTTT.

The rearrangement joins TRBV6-5 to TRBJ2-5; D may correspond to TRBD1 or TRBD2 (5 bases each). The CDR3 runs 15 residues. V lost 7 bases, J lost 0 bases, and 15 bases lay in between. Germline lookup yields CDR1 MNHEY and CDR2 SVGAGI. The CDR3 reads CASTIIRDHQETQYF. CDR3 bases: TGTGCCAGCACTATAATCCGGGACCACCAAGAGACCCAGTACTTC.